A single sample gave rise to the 10 T cell receptor beta chains below, sequenced in a study of Graves' ophthalmopathy and Graves' hyperthyroidism. The authors amplified TCR beta CDR3 regions from RNA transcripts. After a first-round RT-PCR with HTBI primers, a second-round multiplex PCR was run. A single record per CDR3 protein comes from TCRdb applying MiXCR to the multiplex PCR reads. The sample has 740,000 or so distinct CDR3 sequences, approximately 40% seen once. Sample: peripheral blood. These receptors originate from an adult man with Graves' ophthalmopathy.

The chain recombines TRBV29-1 with TRBJ1-1; maybe TRBD1 (6 bases). Trimming removed 6 bases from V and 3 bases from J, with 23 bases in between. Germline assignment: CDR1 SQVTM and CDR2 ANQGSEA. The CDR3 is made up of 16 amino acids. The CDR3 nucleotides are TGCAGCGTAACCGGGGGGCCAGGGACCTTGTACACTGAAGCTTTCTTT. Residues: CSVTGGPGTLYTEAFF.

At least ten counts were recorded for this clonotype. The genes are TRBV7-9 and TRBJ2-5; D is perhaps TRBD2 (6 bases). This CDR3 is built from 14 residues. Trimming stripped 5 bases from V and 2 bases from J, with 12 bases between. CDR1 SEHNR and CDR2 FQNEAQ come from the germline V gene (reference sequence). The CDR3 region has the DNA TGTGCCAGCAGCCCCGGGACTCAACAAGAGACCCAGTACTTC. Its protein is CASSPGTQQETQYF. Using reference TRBV7-9 and TRBJ2-5 for the parts outside the CDR3, the full variable domain is DTGVSQNPRHKITKRGQNVTFRCDPISEHNRLYWYRQTLGQGPEFLTYFQNEAQLEKSRLLSDRFSAERPKGSFSTLEIQRTEQGDSAMYLCASSPGTQQETQYFGPGTRLLVL.

As regards this clonotype: A much larger clone is a single base away; this may be a read error. The chain joins TRBV7-7 to TRBJ2-5; tentatively, D is TRBD1 (6 bases). V lost 5 bases to trimming and J lost 3 bases, with 16 bases between them. The CDR3 totals 15 residues. Germline CDR1 reads SSHAT; CDR2 reads FNYEAQ (reference sequence). The CDR3 DNA reads as TGTGCCAGCAGCATCAGGGGCCCTAGGGAAGAGACCCAGTACTTC. It codes for CASSIRGPREETQYF.

A few counts support this clonotype. The CDR3 loop reads CASSLRGPEQYF. The DNA for the CDR3 is TGTGCCAGCAGTTTGCGAGGGCCCGAGCAGTACTTC. V gene TRBV12-3 or TRBV12-4 combines with J gene TRBJ2-7; D may be TRBD2 (5 bases). The CDR3 sequence is 12 residues long. The V end lost 3 bases, the J end lost 6 bases, and 9 bases lay between the germline ends.

Note on this clonotype: Sequence at one end of the junction differs from germline and may be a read error. V gene TRBV25-1 combines with J gene TRBJ2-2; D possibly corresponds to TRBD2 (8 bases). The CDR3 covers 16 residues. Germline CDR1 reads MGHDK; CDR2 reads SYGVNS. In DNA, the CDR3 is TGTGCCTGGAGTGGCGGGGGGACAGAGAACACCGGGGAGCTGTTTTTC. Translating it yields CAWSGGGTENTGELFF.

This clonotype appeared many times. This chain's CDR3 is CASSFTGGGTLAAQYF. CDR3 coding DNA: TGTGCCAGCAGCTTCACAGGGGGCGGAACGTTGGCGGCCCAGTACTTC. The chain joins TRBV7-2 to TRBJ2-5; 9 nucleotides line up with TRBD1. The CDR3 is made up of 16 amino acids. CDR1 is SGHTA, CDR2 FQGNSA, per germline. After removal of 3 bases from V and 9 bases from J, the junction contained 14 bases not matched to a gene. The full variable domain, rest sourced from reference TRBV7-2 and TRBJ2-5, is GAGVSQSPSNKVTEKGKDVELRCDPISGHTALYWYRQSLGQGLEFLIYFQGNSAPDKSGLPSDRFSAERTGGSVSTLTIQRTQQEDSAVYLCASSFTGGGTLAAQYFGPGTRLLVL.

This clonotype was counted many times. V is TRBV10-3 and J is TRBJ1-3; D is ambiguous. Trimming cost V 10 bases and J 2 bases, with 9 bases left between them. CDR1 is ENHRY, CDR2 SYGVKD, per germline. The length of the CDR3 is 12 residues. The CDR3 coding sequence is TGTGCCACCCTGACAACTGGAAACACCATATATTTT. Protein sequence: CATLTTGNTIYF.

This clonotype was detected many times. V usage is TRBV5-1 and J usage is TRBJ1-2, with D unclear. This CDR3 comprises 14 residues. Germline assignment: CDR1 SGHRS and CDR2 YFSETQ. The V gene lost 1 base and the J gene lost 2 bases, with 9 bases spanning the gap. DNA for the CDR3: TGCGCCAGCAGCTTGTCGGGTTCCAACTATGGCTACACCTTC. Residues: CASSLSGSNYGYTF.

A few counts support this clonotype. The chain recombines TRBV13 with TRBJ1-5; D is ambiguous. The CDR3 sequence is 14 residues long. Trimming pared 5 bases from V and 3 bases from J, leaving 11 bases between. CDR1 PRHDT and CDR2 FYEKMQ come from the germline V gene (reference sequence). CDR3 coding DNA: TGTGCCAGCAGCCTTGACATCTACAATCAGCCCCAGCATTTT. Residues: CASSLDIYNQPQHF. Based on the CDR3 plus reference TRBV13 and TRBJ1-5, the full variable domain is AAGVIQSPRHLIKEKRETATLKCYPIPRHDTVYWYQQGPGQDPQFLISFYEKMQSDKGSIPDRFSAQQFSDYHSELNMSSLELGDSALYFCASSLDIYNQPQHFGDGTRLSIL.

This clonotype was detected ten times or more. The rearrangement links TRBV11-2 to TRBJ1-6; D is ambiguous. The V end was cut by 1 base, the J end by 9 bases, with 16 bases between. CDR3 length equals 16 residues. Germline-derived CDR1 and CDR2 are SGHAT and FQNNGV. The CDR3: CASSLGVGVVGSPLHF. In DNA form, the CDR3 reads TGTGCCAGCAGCTTAGGGGTAGGAGTGGTTGGTTCACCCCTCCACTTT.